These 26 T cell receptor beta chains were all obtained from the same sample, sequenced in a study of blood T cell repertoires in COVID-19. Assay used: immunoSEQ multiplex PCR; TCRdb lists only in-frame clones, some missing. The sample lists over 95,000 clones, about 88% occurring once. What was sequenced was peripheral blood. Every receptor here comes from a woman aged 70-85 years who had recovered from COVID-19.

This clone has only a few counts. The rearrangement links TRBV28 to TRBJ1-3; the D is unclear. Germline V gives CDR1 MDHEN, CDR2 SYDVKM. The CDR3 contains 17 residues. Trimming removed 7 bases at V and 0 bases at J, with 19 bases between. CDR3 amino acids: CASNPGGGIGSGNTIYF. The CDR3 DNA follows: TGTGCCAGCAATCCGGGAGGAGGGATAGGCTCTGGAAACACCATATATTTT. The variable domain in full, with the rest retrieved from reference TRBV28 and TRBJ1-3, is DVKVTQSSRYLVKRTGEKVFLECVQDMDHENMFWYRQDPGLGLRLIYFSYDVKMKEKGDIPEGYSVSREKKERFSLILESASTNQTSMYLCASNPGGGIGSGNTIYFGEGSWLTVV.

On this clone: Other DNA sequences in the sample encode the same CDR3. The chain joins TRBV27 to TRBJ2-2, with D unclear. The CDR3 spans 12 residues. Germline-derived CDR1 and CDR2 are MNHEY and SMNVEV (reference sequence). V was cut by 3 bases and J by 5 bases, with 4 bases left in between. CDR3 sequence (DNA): TGTGCCAGCAGTTTTCTAACCGGGGAGCTGTTTTTT. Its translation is CASSFLTGELFF.

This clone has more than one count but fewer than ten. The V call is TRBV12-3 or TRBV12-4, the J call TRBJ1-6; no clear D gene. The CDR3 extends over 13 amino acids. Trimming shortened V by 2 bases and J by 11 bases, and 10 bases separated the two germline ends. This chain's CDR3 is CASSLLQDTPLHF. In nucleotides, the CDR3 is TGTGCCAGCAGTTTACTGCAGGATACACCCCTCCACTTT.

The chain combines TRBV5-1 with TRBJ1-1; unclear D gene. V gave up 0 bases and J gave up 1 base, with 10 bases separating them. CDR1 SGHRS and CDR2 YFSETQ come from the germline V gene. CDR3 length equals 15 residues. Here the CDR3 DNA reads TGCGCCAGCAGCTTGGCTGGCGGATCGAACACTGAAGCTTTCTTT. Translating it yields CASSLAGGSNTEAFF.

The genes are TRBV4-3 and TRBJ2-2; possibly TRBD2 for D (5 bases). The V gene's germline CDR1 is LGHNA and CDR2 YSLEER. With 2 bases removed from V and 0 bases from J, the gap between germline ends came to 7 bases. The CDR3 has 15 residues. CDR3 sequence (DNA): TGCGCCAGCAGCCAACTAGCAGCGAACACCGGGGAGCTGTTTTTT. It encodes CASSQLAANTGELFF.

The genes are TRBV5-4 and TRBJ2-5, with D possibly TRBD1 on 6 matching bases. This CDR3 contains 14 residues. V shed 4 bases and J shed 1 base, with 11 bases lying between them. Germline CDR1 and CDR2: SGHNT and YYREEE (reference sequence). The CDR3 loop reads CASSRSQGQETQYF. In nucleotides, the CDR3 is TGTGCCAGCAGCAGATCACAGGGCCAAGAGACCCAGTACTTC.

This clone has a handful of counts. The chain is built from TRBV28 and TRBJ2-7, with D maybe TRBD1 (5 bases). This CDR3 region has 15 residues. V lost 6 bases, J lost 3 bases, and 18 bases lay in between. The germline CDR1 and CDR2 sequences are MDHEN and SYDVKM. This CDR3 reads CASSPRARDSYEQYF. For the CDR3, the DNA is TGTGCCAGCAGCCCAAGGGCCCGCGACAGCTACGAGCAGTACTTC.

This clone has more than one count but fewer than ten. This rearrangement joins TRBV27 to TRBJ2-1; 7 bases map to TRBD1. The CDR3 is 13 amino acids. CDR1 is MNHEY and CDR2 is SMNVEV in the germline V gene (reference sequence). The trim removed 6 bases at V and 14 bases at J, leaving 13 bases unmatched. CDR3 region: CASRQQGNPFEFF. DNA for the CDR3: TGTGCCAGCAGACAACAGGGGAATCCTTTTGAGTTCTTC.

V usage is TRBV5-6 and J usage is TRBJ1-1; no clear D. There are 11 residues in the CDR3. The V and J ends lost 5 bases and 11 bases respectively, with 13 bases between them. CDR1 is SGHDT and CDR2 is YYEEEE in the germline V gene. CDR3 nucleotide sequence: TGTGCCAGCAGTAAACATGGAGCGGCTTTCTTT. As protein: CASSKHGAAFF.

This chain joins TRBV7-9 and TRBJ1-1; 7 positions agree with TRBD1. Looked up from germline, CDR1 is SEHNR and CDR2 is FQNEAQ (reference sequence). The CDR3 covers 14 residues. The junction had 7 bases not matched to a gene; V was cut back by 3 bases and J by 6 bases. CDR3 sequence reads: CASSFSGGSPEAFF. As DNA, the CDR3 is TGTGCCAGCAGCTTCTCAGGGGGGAGCCCTGAAGCTTTCTTT.

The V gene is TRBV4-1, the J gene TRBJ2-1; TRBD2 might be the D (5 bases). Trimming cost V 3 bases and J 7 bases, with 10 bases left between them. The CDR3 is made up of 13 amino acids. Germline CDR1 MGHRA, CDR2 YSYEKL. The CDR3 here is CASSQEASNEQFF. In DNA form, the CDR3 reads TGCGCCAGCAGCCAGGAGGCTAGTAATGAGCAGTTCTTC.

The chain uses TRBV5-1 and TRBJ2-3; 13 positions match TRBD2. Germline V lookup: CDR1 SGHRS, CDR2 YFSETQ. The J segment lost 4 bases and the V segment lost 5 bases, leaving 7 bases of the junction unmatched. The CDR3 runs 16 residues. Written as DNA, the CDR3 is TGCGCCAGCAGTCGGACTAGCGGGAGCGGCGCAGATACGCAGTATTTT. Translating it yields CASSRTSGSGADTQYF.

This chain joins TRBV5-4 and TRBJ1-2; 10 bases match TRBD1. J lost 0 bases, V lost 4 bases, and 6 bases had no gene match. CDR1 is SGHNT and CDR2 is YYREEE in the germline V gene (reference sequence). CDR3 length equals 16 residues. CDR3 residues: CASSTGQGRTNYGYTF. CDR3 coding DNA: TGTGCCAGCAGCACGGGACAGGGGCGTACTAACTATGGCTACACCTTC.

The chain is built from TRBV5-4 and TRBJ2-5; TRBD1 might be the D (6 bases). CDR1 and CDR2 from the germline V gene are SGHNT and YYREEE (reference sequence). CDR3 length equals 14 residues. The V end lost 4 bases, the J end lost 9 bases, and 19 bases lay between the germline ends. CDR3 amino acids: CASSTKPQGGPQYF. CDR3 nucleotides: TGTGCCAGCAGCACCAAACCACAGGGTGGACCCCAGTACTTC.

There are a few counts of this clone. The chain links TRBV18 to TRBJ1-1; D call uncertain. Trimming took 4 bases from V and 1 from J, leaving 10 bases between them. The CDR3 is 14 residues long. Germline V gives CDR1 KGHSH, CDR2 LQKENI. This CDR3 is CASSLGGENTEAFF. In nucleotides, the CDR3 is TGTGCCAGCTCACTGGGCGGGGAGAACACTGAAGCTTTCTTT.

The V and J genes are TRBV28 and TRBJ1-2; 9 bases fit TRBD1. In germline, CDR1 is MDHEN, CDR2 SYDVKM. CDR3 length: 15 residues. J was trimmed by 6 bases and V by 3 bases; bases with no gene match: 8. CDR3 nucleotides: TGTGCCAGCAGTTTGGGGGGACAGGGAGGACATGGCTACACCTTC. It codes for CASSLGGQGGHGYTF.

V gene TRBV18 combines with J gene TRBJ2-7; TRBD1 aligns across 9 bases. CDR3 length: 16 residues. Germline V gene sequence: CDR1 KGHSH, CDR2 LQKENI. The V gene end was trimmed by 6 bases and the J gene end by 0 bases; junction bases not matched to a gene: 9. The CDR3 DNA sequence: TGTGCCAGCTCCAGTACCGGGACAGGGAGCTCCTACGAGCAGTACTTC. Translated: CASSSTGTGSSYEQYF.

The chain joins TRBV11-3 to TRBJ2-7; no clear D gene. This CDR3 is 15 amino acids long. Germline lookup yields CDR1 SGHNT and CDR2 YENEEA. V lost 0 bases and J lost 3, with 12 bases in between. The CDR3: CASSLEAGSSYEQYF. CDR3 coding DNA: TGTGCCAGCAGCTTAGAAGCAGGCTCGAGCTACGAGCAGTACTTC.

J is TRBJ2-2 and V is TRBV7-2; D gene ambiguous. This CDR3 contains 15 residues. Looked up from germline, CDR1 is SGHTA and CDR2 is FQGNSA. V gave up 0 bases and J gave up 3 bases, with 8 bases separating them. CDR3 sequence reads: CASSLAPSYTGELFF. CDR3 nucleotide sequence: TGTGCCAGCAGCTTAGCCCCCAGTTACACCGGGGAGCTGTTTTTT.

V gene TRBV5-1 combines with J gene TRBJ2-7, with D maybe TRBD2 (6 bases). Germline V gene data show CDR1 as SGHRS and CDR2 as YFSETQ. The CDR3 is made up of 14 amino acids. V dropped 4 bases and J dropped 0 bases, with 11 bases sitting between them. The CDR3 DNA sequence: TGCGCCAGCAGCGTTAGCGGCCTCTCCTACGAGCAGTACTTC. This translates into CASSVSGLSYEQYF.

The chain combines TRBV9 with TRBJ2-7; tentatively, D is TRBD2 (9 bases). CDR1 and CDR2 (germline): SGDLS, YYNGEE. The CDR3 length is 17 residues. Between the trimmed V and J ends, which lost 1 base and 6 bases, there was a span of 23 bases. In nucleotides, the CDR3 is TGTGCCAGCAGCGTAACCCCATCTGCTAGCGGGACAGGCGAGCAGTACTTC. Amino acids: CASSVTPSASGTGEQYF.

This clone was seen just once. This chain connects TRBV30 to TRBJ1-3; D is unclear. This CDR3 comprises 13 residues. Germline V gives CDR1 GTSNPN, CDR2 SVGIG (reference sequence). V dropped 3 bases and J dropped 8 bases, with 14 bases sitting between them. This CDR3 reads CAWSAAGLDTIYF. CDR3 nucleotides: TGTGCCTGGAGCGCCGCGGGCTTGGACACCATATATTTT.

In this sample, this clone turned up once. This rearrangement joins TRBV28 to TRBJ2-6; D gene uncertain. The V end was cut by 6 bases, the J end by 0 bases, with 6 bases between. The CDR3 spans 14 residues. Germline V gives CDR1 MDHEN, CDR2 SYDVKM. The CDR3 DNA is TGTGCCAGCAGGGCACCCTCTGGGGCCAACGTCCTGACTTTC. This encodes CASRAPSGANVLTF.

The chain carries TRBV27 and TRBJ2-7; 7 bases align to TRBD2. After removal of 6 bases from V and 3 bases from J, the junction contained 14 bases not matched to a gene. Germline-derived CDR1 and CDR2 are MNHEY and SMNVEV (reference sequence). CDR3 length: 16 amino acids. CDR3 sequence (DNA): TGTGCCAGCAGAGAATCGGCGAGCGGGGTAGACTACGAGCAGTACTTC. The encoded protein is CASRESASGVDYEQYF.

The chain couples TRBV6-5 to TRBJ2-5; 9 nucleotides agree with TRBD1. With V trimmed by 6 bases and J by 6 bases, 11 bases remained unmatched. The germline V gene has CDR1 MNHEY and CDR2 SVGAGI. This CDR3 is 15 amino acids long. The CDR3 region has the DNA TGTGCCAGCAGCCGCCCCGGGACAGGGAGCAAGACCCAGTACTTC. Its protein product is CASSRPGTGSKTQYF.

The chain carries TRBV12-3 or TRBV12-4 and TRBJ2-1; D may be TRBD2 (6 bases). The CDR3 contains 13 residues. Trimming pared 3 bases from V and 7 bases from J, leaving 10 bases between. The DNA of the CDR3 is TGTGCCAGCAGTTTCCGGGACTGGAATGAGCAGTTCTTC. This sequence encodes CASSFRDWNEQFF.